This TCR beta chain was retrieved from a study of CD8 T cells in ankylosing spondylitis. Study-level points and caveats: Significant enrichment of disease-linked clones was reportedly seen in matched ankylosing spondylitis synovial fluid. Blood from ankylosing spondylitis patients appeared to carry a characteristic roughly eight-variant TCR beta motif. Disease-linked clones were found to be CD8+ and relatively rare in peripheral blood. Some of the motif variants had earlier been found in reactive arthritis patients' fluid and blood.

CDR1 is MNHEY, CDR2 SMNVEV, per germline (reference sequence). The CDR3 consists of 16 residues. The V and J ends lost 0 bases and 0 bases, in that order; junction bases with no gene match: 2. Quantitative 5'-RACE was performed with molecular barcodes, and it yielded the TCR beta libraries. In TCRdb, the 5' RACE reads were re-called with MiXCR into one record per CDR3 protein. Of over 600,000 distinct CDR3 sequences listed, 15% to 20% were seen once; the top ten hold around 19%. Note on this clonotype: What it recognizes is unknown.

This clonotype originated in a male donor with ankylosing spondylitis. The sequencing sample was made of blood, either unsorted or a sorted T cell fraction (not recorded which). The chain has TRBV27 and TRBJ1-2, with TRBD1 identical over 9 bases. Written as DNA, the CDR3 is TGTGCCAGCAGTTTATCGGGACAGGGCTCTAACTATGGCTACACCTTC. Protein: CASSLSGQGSNYGYTF.